The sequence of this T cell receptor beta chain was determined in a study of T cell clonality in common variable immunodeficiency. Study observations and caveats: Reportedly, TCR beta sequences from common variable immunodeficiency showed fewer deletions and N-nucleotide insertions.

This table comes from immunoSEQ multiplex PCR, and its TCRdb copy is limited to in-frame clones, with some not included. The sample is made up of 25,000 to 35,000 clones, none counted only once. With respect to this clone: Its antigen is unidentified.

Sequenced: peripheral blood mononuclear cells. The receptor comes from a human donor with common variable immunodeficiency.

The sequenced CDR3 bases are TGTGCCAGTAGTATTGGTAGCGGGGGTCTCTCCTACAATGAG. Encoded protein: CASSIGSGGLSYNE. The full-length CDR3 reads as CASSIGSGGLSYNEQFF. The rearrangement uses TRBV19 and TRBJ2-1, with 9 nucleotides matching TRBD2. The sequence runs out 3 residues before the end of the CDR3; the remainder is reconstructed from the germline J gene. Trimming cost V 3 bases and J 0 bases; bases outside gene matches: 6. This CDR3 is 17 amino acids long. Germline V gene data show CDR1 as LNHDA and CDR2 as SQIVND (reference sequence).